Shown below are 6 T cell receptor beta chains from a single sample sequenced in a study of OX40 agonist ivuxolimab in advanced cancers. Clones were sequenced by immunoSEQ multiplex PCR, and TCRdb holds only the in-frame ones, with some missing. The repertoire holds about 78,000 clones, with 92% as singletons. Sequenced here: CD4+ or CD8+ T cells sorted from blood, sampled in a trial of the OX40 agonist ivuxolimab. These receptors all come from an adult with an advanced solid tumor such as melanoma, head and neck, liver or kidney cancer.

The rearrangement uses TRBV11-3 and TRBJ2-7; TRBD1 matches 7 bases. The CDR3 loop spans 14 amino acids. The V gene's germline CDR1 is SGHNT and CDR2 YENEEA. The junction had 7 bases not matched to a gene; V was cut back by 1 base and J by 7 bases. The CDR3 DNA follows: TGTGCCAGCAGCTTAGGGGGGACAGCGGTGGAGCAGTACTTC. Translating gives CASSLGGTAVEQYF.

CDR3 bases: TGTGCCAGCAGCGTATCCGGGGGCCAAAACTATGGCTACACCTTC. Translating gives CASSVSGGQNYGYTF. This chain joins TRBV9 and TRBJ1-2; D perhaps matches TRBD1 (6 bases). This CDR3 region has 15 residues. Germline V gene lookup returns CDR1 SGDLS and CDR2 YYNGEE. The germline V and J ends were trimmed by 1 base and 2 bases, with 12 bases remaining between them.

The genes are TRBV11-2 and TRBJ1-1, with D possibly TRBD1 on 6 matching bases. Germline CDR1 and CDR2: SGHAT and FQNNGV. CDR3 length: 15 amino acids. V was trimmed by 1 base and J by 4 bases, leaving 13 bases between them. DNA for the CDR3: TGTGCCAGCAGCTTAGCAACAGGGTTGGGCACTGAAGCTTTCTTT. Amino acids: CASSLATGLGTEAFF.

J is TRBJ1-1 and V is TRBV7-9; weak D call: TRBD1 (6 bases). V was cut by 5 bases and J by 4 bases, with 17 bases left in between. From germline, CDR1 is SEHNR and CDR2 FQNEAQ (reference sequence). The CDR3 has 15 residues. The CDR3: CASSSGQTRGTEAFF. The CDR3 DNA reads as TGTGCCAGCAGCAGCGGACAGACAAGGGGCACTGAAGCTTTCTTT.

V is TRBV15 and J is TRBJ1-1; D is perhaps TRBD1 (5 bases). The germline V and J ends were trimmed by 1 base and 1 base, with 10 bases remaining between them. CDR1 is LNHNV and CDR2 is YYDKDF in the germline V gene (reference sequence). This CDR3 is 15 amino acids long. The DNA for the CDR3 is TGTGCCACCAGCAGAGCCAGCCAGGGGAACACTGAAGCTTTCTTT. Encoded protein: CATSRASQGNTEAFF.

The chain recombines TRBV6-5 with TRBJ2-7; 10 nucleotides line up with TRBD1. The CDR3 loop spans 15 amino acids. CDR1 is MNHEY and CDR2 is SVGAGI in the germline V gene. Trimming removed 5 bases from V and 6 bases from J; junction bases left unmatched: 10. Here the CDR3 DNA reads TGTGCCAGCAGTCCCCCGGGGACAGGGGACGTCGAGCAGTACTTC. Protein: CASSPPGTGDVEQYF.